A selection of T cell receptor beta chains follows, all from one sample in a study of CD8 T cells in ankylosing spondylitis. TCRdb passed the 5' RACE reads through MiXCR, listing each CDR3 protein once. The sample has 700,000 or so distinct CDR3 sequences; around 17% are singletons. Sequences were obtained from blood, either unsorted or a sorted T cell fraction (not recorded which). These receptors were collected from a male donor with ankylosing spondylitis. Each CDR3 is given with its conserved first and last residue. The order of the fields is D gene, J gene, V gene, clone size, CDR3 protein, CDR3 DNA. D genes are given only for firm matches. Size is omitted from some rows. Given values are once, few, many or a class for expanded clones.

- TRBJ2-1 TRBV11-2 - CASSLGIGTRNSYNEQFF TGTGCCAGCAGCTTAGGTATCGGGACTCGAAACTCCTACAATGAGCAGTTCTTC
- TRBJ2-2 TRBV5-1 - CASSSGWAGELFF TGCGCCAGCAGCTCCGGGTGGGCCGGGGAGCTGTTTTTT
- TRBJ2-7 TRBV7-3 - CASSLNLAPVGEQYF TGTGCCAGCAGCTTAAATCTGGCTCCAGTCGGCGAGCAGTACTTC
- TRBJ1-1 TRBV5-1 few CASSLGLQRNTEAFF TGCGCCAGCAGCTTAGGGTTGCAGAGGAACACTGAAGCTTTCTTT
- TRBJ2-1 TRBV20-1 - CSARRLAYNEQFF TGCAGTGCTAGAAGACTAGCCTACAATGAGCAGTTCTTC
- TRBJ2-2 TRBV2 - CASREGPPPTGELFF TGTGCCAGCAGGGAGGGGCCTCCCCCCACCGGGGAGCTGTTTTTT
TRBD1 TRBJ2-3 TRBV29-1 few CSVEGQGGSDTQYF TGCAGCGTTGAAGGACAGGGGGGCTCAGATACGCAGTATTTT
TRBD2 TRBJ2-7 TRBV11-2 few CASSFRAGGYEQYF TGTGCCAGCAGCTTCAGAGCGGGGGGGTACGAGCAGTACTTC
TRBD1 TRBJ1-2 TRBV20-1 - CSARQEGTGNYGYTF TGCAGTGCTAGACAAGAAGGGACAGGGAACTATGGCTACACCTTC
TRBD1 TRBJ1-2 TRBV10-3 - CATRQGRGGYTF TGTGCCACCAGACAGGGGCGGGGCGGCTACACCTTC
- TRBJ2-2 TRBV3-1 few CASSPGGGRILGGELFF TGTGCCAGCAGCCCGGGCGGGGGCCGGATATTAGGCGGGGAGCTGTTTTTT
- TRBJ1-5 TRBV28 many CASSRTGGNQPQHF TGTGCCAGCAGCAGGACGGGCGGCAATCAGCCCCAGCATTTT
TRBD2 TRBJ2-1 TRBV4-1 - CASSQDIGTSGVNEQFF TGCGCCAGCAGCCAAGATATCGGGACTAGCGGGGTCAATGAGCAGTTCTTC
TRBD2 TRBJ2-5 TRBV27 - CASSSGTSGMIETQYF TGTGCCAGCAGTTCCGGGACTAGCGGGATGATTGAGACCCAGTACTTC
TRBD2 TRBJ2-2 TRBV29-1 few CSVEAGGKTGELFF TGCAGCGTTGAAGCGGGGGGAAAAACCGGGGAGCTGTTTTTT